The T cell receptor beta chain described here comes from a study of vaccination effects on CD4 cells after COVID-19. Whole-study context: Each of a few convalescent patients underwent sampling at an early and a late point after vaccination. Relative to the second dose, post-vaccine samples were obtained a median of 72 days later.

TCRdb keeps only in-frame clones here, not all; method: immunoSEQ multiplex PCR. The sample holds more than 15,000 clones, 65% to 75% seen once. With the ViraFEST assay, the study expanded antigen-specific CD4+ T cells using viral peptide pools, then sequenced them. When less than 12 days of culture had elapsed, CD4+ T cells were isolated. Documented for the person is a PCR-confirmed SARS-CoV-2 infection occurring between March and December 2020. The cohort was immunized with two doses of either the BNT162b2 or mRNA-1273 vaccine. On days 3 and 7, fresh IL-2 medium replaced half the medium. This clone occurred once. What it recognizes is unknown. Per germline, CDR1 SEHNR and CDR2 FQNEAQ (reference sequence). The CDR3 has 14 residues. The V gene lost 6 bases and the J gene lost 0 bases, with 12 bases spanning the gap.

The sequences come from CD4+ T cells from PBMCs cultured with SARS-CoV-2 spike peptides, collected after COVID-19 vaccination. This TCR was sampled from a human donor who had a prior SARS-CoV-2 infection. V and J are TRBV7-9 and TRBJ2-7; D is possibly TRBD2 (6 bases). CDR3 DNA sequence: TGTGCCAGCAGGAGACTAGGGAGCTCCTACGAGCAGTACTTC. It encodes CASRRLGSSYEQYF.